Shown below are 16 T cell receptor beta chains from a single sample sequenced in a study of blood T cell repertoires in COVID-19. Method: immunoSEQ multiplex PCR; TCRdb's copy keeps in-frame clones and lacks some. Of 70,000 or so clones listed, 70% to 75% are singletons. The specimen sequenced was peripheral blood. These receptors came from a woman between 70 and 85 years old with acute or convalescent COVID-19.

This clone turned up a few times. This chain connects TRBV5-1 to TRBJ1-2, with 7 bases fitting TRBD1. The CDR3 sequence is 13 residues long. Unmatched junction bases numbered 1, after V lost 2 bases and J lost 3 bases. Germline values: CDR1 SGHRS, CDR2 YFSETQ. The DNA of the CDR3 is TGCGCCAGCAGCTTTACAGGGGACTATGGCTACACCTTC. Encoded protein: CASSFTGDYGYTF.

CDR3 loop: CASSMIRLRDYGYTF. The CDR3 DNA reads TGTGCCAGTAGTATGATTCGTCTCCGCGACTATGGCTACACCTTC. The chain couples TRBV19 to TRBJ1-2; D gene ambiguous. CDR1 and CDR2 from the germline V gene are LNHDA and SQIVND (reference sequence). The CDR3 consists of 15 residues. V lost 3 bases and J lost 3, with 14 bases in between.

The rearrangement uses TRBV9 and TRBJ1-1, with D hard to call. Deletions cut 1 base from V and 1 base from J, with 20 bases between. The CDR3 sequence is 18 residues long. CDR1 and CDR2 from the germline V gene are SGDLS and YYNGEE. The CDR3 DNA is TGTGCCAGCAGCGTATCGAGTGAAGCTTATGCCGGGAACACTGAAGCTTTCTTT. As protein: CASSVSSEAYAGNTEAFF. Looking up the rest from reference TRBV9 and TRBJ1-1 gives the full variable domain: DSGVTQTPKHLITATGQRVTLRCSPRSGDLSVYWYQQSLDQGLQFLIQYYNGEERAKGNILERFSAQQFPDLHSELNLSSLELGDSALYFCASSVSSEAYAGNTEAFFGQGTRLTVV.

V usage is TRBV30 and J usage is TRBJ2-7, with 13 bases matching TRBD2. The CDR3 has 16 residues. Trimming took 1 base from V and 2 from J; bases not matched to a gene: 5. Germline V gene data show CDR1 as GTSNPN and CDR2 as SVGIG (reference sequence). The DNA of the CDR3 is TGTGCCTGGAGTGGACTAGCGGGAGGTACCGCCTACGAGCAGTACTTC. Amino acid sequence: CAWSGLAGGTAYEQYF.

The J gene is TRBJ1-6, the V gene TRBV4-1; a possible D gene is TRBD1 (5 bases). Deletions cut 0 bases from V and 7 bases from J, with 16 bases between. The CDR3 is made up of 17 amino acids. Germline V CDR1 and CDR2: MGHRA, YSYEKL. The CDR3 protein is CASSQDEIAGGNSPLHF. Written as DNA, the CDR3 is TGCGCCAGCAGCCAAGATGAAATAGCCGGGGGGAATTCACCCCTCCACTTT.

J is TRBJ1-1 and V is TRBV12-3 or TRBV12-4; D is uncertain. Deletions cut 4 bases from V and 2 bases from J, with 5 bases between. This CDR3 is built from 12 residues. The CDR3 sequence: CASSYRNTEAFF. The CDR3 nucleotides are TGTGCCAGCAGTTACAGAAACACTGAAGCTTTCTTT.

This chain links TRBV27 with TRBJ1-1; D unclear. V dropped 6 bases and J dropped 5 bases, with 13 bases sitting between them. The CDR3 consists of 13 residues. CDR1 is MNHEY and CDR2 is SMNVEV in the germline V gene (reference sequence). CDR3 nucleotides: TGTGCCAGCAGAGCCGTCGTGTCGACTGAAGCTTTCTTT. Amino acid sequence: CASRAVVSTEAFF.

V and J are TRBV18 and TRBJ1-5, with 8 bases fitting TRBD1. The CDR3 is 15 amino acids. Germline V CDR1 and CDR2: KGHSH, LQKENI. The V segment lost 4 bases and the J segment 5 bases; nucleotides outside the gene matches: 7. Written as DNA, the CDR3 is TGTGCCAGCTCACTTAGACAGGGGACGTATCAGCCCCAGCATTTT. This gives the protein CASSLRQGTYQPQHF. Together with reference TRBV18 and TRBJ1-5, the CDR3 gives the full variable domain: NAGVMQNPRHLVRRRGQEARLRCSPMKGHSHVYWYRQLPEEGLKFMVYLQKENIIDESGMPKERFSAEFPKEGPSILRIQQVVRGDSAAYFCASSLRQGTYQPQHFGDGTRLSIL.

The gene calls are TRBV2 and TRBJ1-4; D gene ambiguous. V dropped 5 bases and J dropped 2 bases, with 12 bases sitting between them. This CDR3 spans 15 amino acids. Germline V CDR1 and CDR2: SNHLY, FYNNEI. CDR3 coding DNA: TGTGCCAGCAGTCCCACTCTAGGCACTAATGAAAAACTGTTTTTT. Amino acids: CASSPTLGTNEKLFF.

The chain is built from TRBV12-3 or TRBV12-4 and TRBJ1-5; 7 bases are shared with TRBD1. The CDR3 totals 13 residues. Trimming removed 6 bases from V and 4 bases from J; junction bases left unmatched: 3. The CDR3: CASSPGQNQPQHF. CDR3 sequence (DNA): TGTGCCAGCAGCCCGGGACAGAATCAGCCCCAGCATTTT.

This clone came up once. This chain joins TRBV21-1 and TRBJ1-3; the tabulated D call, TRBD1, remains unverified against the DNA. TRBV21-1 is an annotated pseudogene. CDR3 length: 16 residues. CDR3 DNA sequence: TGTGCCAGCGGATCATTGGACAGGGAGGGTGGAAACACCATATATTTT. Its translation is CASGSLDREGGNTIYF.

The genes are TRBV27 and TRBJ2-2; 8 bases are shared with TRBD2. Germline CDR1 reads MNHEY; CDR2 reads SMNVEV (reference sequence). This CDR3 region has 18 residues. The J segment lost 1 base and the V segment lost 2 bases, leaving 9 bases of the junction unmatched. CDR3 sequence: CASSLRGGGALNTGELFF. CDR3 nucleotide sequence: TGTGCCAGCAGTTTACGGGGGGGAGGGGCCTTGAACACCGGGGAGCTGTTTTTT.

V usage is TRBV20-1 and J usage is TRBJ1-1; a possible D gene is TRBD1 (5 bases). With 3 bases removed from V and 11 bases from J, the gap between germline ends came to 13 bases. The CDR3 spans 11 residues. Looked up from germline, CDR1 is DFQATT and CDR2 is SNEGSKA (reference sequence). CDR3 amino acids: CSASYFGGAFF. CDR3 nucleotides: TGCAGTGCTAGCTACTTTGGGGGGGCTTTCTTT.

The chain uses TRBV3-1 (or the pseudogene TRBV3-2) and TRBJ2-3; D not resolved. Germline V CDR1 and CDR2: LGHDT, YNNKEL (reference sequence). The CDR3 extends over 13 amino acids. Trimming cost V 4 bases and J 5 bases, with 10 bases left between them. The CDR3 bases are TGTGCCAGCAGCCCACTCCGAAAAGATACGCAGTATTTT. Translated: CASSPLRKDTQYF.

The chain uses TRBV19 and TRBJ1-2; 8 nucleotides align to TRBD1. CDR1 and CDR2 from the germline V gene are LNHDA and SQIVND (reference sequence). V trimming: 6 bases; J trimming: 6 bases; junction bases outside the gene matches: 18. The CDR3 runs to 17 residues. The CDR3 region has the DNA TGTGCCAGTAGGAAGTCCGGTTCCAGGGGGCATCGAGATGGCTACACCTTC. It is translated as CASRKSGSRGHRDGYTF.

The rearrangement uses TRBV5-1 and TRBJ2-3; maybe TRBD1 (7 bases). The CDR3 totals 15 residues. Looked up from germline, CDR1 is SGHRS and CDR2 is YFSETQ. V gave up 5 bases and J gave up 4 bases, with 17 bases separating them. The CDR3 bases are TGCGCCAGCAGAGTGGCGGGACAGACGTCAGATACGCAGTATTTT. Protein product: CASRVAGQTSDTQYF.